This T cell receptor beta chain was documented in a study of shared clonotypes between healthy human individuals. This table comes from immunoSEQ multiplex PCR, and its TCRdb copy is limited to in-frame clones, with some not included. The table shows fewer than 3 million clones, with 85% to 95% occurring only once. V gave up 4 bases and J gave up 5 bases, with 15 bases separating them. CDR3 length equals 14 residues. The V gene's germline CDR1 is SGHRS and CDR2 YFSETQ. This TCR was sampled from a man aged 18 to 35 in good health. Some clones in this sample may be carry-over from other donors' samples. Specimen: naive CD4+ T cells from PBMCs. The subset denotes: CD45RA+ positively selected. The chain carries TRBV5-1 and TRBJ1-2; TRBD1 is a possible D gene (6 bases). The CDR3 nucleotides are TGCGCCAGCAGCGCCGGAGGACAGACATATGGCTACACCTTC. It encodes CASSAGGQTYGYTF.